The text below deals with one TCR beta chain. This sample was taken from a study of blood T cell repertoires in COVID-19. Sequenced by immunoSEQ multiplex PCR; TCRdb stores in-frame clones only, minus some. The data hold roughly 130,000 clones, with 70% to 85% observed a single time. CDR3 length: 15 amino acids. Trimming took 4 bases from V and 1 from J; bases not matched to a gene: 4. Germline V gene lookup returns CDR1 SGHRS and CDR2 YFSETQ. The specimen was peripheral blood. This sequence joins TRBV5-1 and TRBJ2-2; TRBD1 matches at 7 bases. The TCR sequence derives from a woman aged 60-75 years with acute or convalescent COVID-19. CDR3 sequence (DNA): TGCGCCAGCAGCGGGGGACAGATGAACACCGGGGAGCTGTTTTTT. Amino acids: CASSGGQMNTGELFF.